In this sample, the clone carrying this TCR beta chain turned up a few times. Reverse transcription used about 0.45 to 1 ug RNA and random hexamers. TCRdb called the immunoSEQ multiplex PCR reads again in MiXCR, with one record for every CDR3 protein. The sample yields roughly 120,000 distinct CDR3 sequences, roughly 95% seen once. This sample stems from a study of CD8 T cells in Susac syndrome. Germline V gene data show CDR1 as SQVTM and CDR2 as ANQGSEA. V dropped 7 bases and J dropped 5; count of bases not matched to a gene: 8. This CDR3 contains 12 residues. This chain links TRBV29-1 with TRBJ2-7; TRBD2 agrees at 7 bases. Sequencing was carried out using CD4+ T cells from PBMCs. This receptor was taken from a human donor in good health. CDR3: CSGTGGANEQYF. The CDR3 DNA is TGCAGCGGCACGGGAGGAGCGAACGAGCAGTACTTC.